This passage covers 12 T cell receptor beta chains from one sample sequenced in a study of cytotoxic CD8 clonotypes in ibrutinib-treated CLL. TCRdb's table, derived via immunoSEQ multiplex PCR, lists solely in-frame clones and lacks some. The sample has over 75,000 clones, approximately 82% seen once. Here the sequenced sample was PBMCs, taken after 12 months of ibrutinib treatment. The receptors were gathered from a human donor with chronic lymphocytic leukemia.

This clone was seen only a few times. The chain couples TRBV7-3 to TRBJ2-7; a weak D match, TRBD1 (6 bases). V lost 4 bases to trimming and J lost 3 bases, with 13 bases between them. Germline CDR1 and CDR2: SGHTA and FQGTGA. This CDR3 has 14 residues. The CDR3 DNA is TGTGCCAGCAGCTCCCCCGACAGGAGCTACGAGCAGTACTTC. It is translated as CASSSPDRSYEQYF. Using reference TRBV7-3 and TRBJ2-7 for the parts outside the CDR3, the full variable domain is GAGVSQTPSNKVTEKGKYVELRCDPISGHTALYWYRQSLGQGPEFLIYFQGTGAADDSGLPNDRFFAVRPEGSVSTLKIQRTERGDSAVYLCASSSPDRSYEQYFGPGTRLTVT.

The J gene is TRBJ2-7, the V gene TRBV6-1, with D possibly being TRBD1 (6 bases). Trimming took off 3 bases at V and 3 bases at J, with 18 bases between the two ends. The CDR3 sequence is 16 residues long. The germline gives CDR1 MNHNS, CDR2 SASEGT. The CDR3 protein is CASSDTFTGSVYEQYF. The CDR3 nucleotides read TGTGCCAGCAGTGACACCTTTACAGGGAGCGTCTACGAGCAGTACTTC.

The rearrangement joins TRBV27 to TRBJ1-6; D gene unclear. CDR1 MNHEY and CDR2 SMNVEV come from the germline V gene (reference sequence). The CDR3 is made up of 15 amino acids. Trimming cost V 6 bases and J 0 bases, with 9 bases left between them. The CDR3 is CASRDRSSYNSPLHF. The CDR3 DNA reads TGTGCCAGCAGGGACCGCAGCTCCTATAATTCACCCCTCCACTTT.

A few counts support this clone. The chain uses TRBV5-6 and TRBJ1-2; 7 bases line up with TRBD1. Looked up from germline, CDR1 is SGHDT and CDR2 is YYEEEE. With V trimmed by 4 bases and J by 5 bases, 8 bases remained unmatched. The CDR3 loop spans 14 amino acids. CDR3 nucleotide sequence: TGTGCCAGCAGCCTGGACAGGCGGAGTTATGGCTACACCTTC. Its translation: CASSLDRRSYGYTF.

V is TRBV5-1 and J is TRBJ2-7; D perhaps matches TRBD2 (6 bases). Germline CDR1 SGHRS, CDR2 YFSETQ. This CDR3 is 14 amino acids long. The V gene lost 3 bases and the J gene lost 6 bases, with 16 bases spanning the gap. The CDR3 sequence is CASSSTAGPLEQYF. The CDR3 region has the DNA TGCGCCAGCAGCTCGACCGCGGGGCCCCTCGAGCAGTACTTC.

The chain couples TRBV27 to TRBJ2-4; perhaps TRBD2 as D (6 bases). Germline loops: CDR1 MNHEY, CDR2 SMNVEV (reference sequence). Trimming left V 6 bases short and J 2 bases short, with 11 bases between. This CDR3 spans 14 amino acids. CDR3 in amino acids: CASSNGGTKNIQYF. In nucleotides, the CDR3 is TGTGCCAGCAGCAACGGGGGTACCAAAAACATTCAGTACTTC.

J is TRBJ2-3 and V is TRBV5-1, with D possibly TRBD2 on 7 matching bases. With 4 bases removed from V and 0 bases from J, the gap between germline ends came to 15 bases. The germline V gene has CDR1 SGHRS and CDR2 YFSETQ. There are 16 residues in the CDR3. CDR3 sequence (DNA): TGCGCCAGCAGCCCCGGGGAGGGGGGAAGCACAGATACGCAGTATTTT. Its translation: CASSPGEGGSTDTQYF.

This chain joins TRBV19 and TRBJ1-5, with TRBD1 identical over 7 bases. Looked up from germline, CDR1 is LNHDA and CDR2 is SQIVND (reference sequence). The CDR3 runs 14 residues. Germline trimming cut 1 base from V and 9 bases from J; bases unmatched to any gene: 6. This chain's CDR3 is CASSIASTGPPQHF. DNA for the CDR3: TGTGCCAGTAGTATAGCCTCGACAGGGCCGCCCCAGCATTTT.

This clone was counted between two and nine times. The V and J genes are TRBV5-5 and TRBJ2-7; D remains unclear. Germline V gene lookup returns CDR1 SGHKS and CDR2 YYEKEE (reference sequence). The CDR3 is 13 residues long. The germline V and J ends were trimmed by 2 bases and 3 bases, with 9 bases remaining between them. The CDR3 spells CASSFVESYEQYF. The CDR3 nucleotides read TGTGCCAGCAGCTTCGTAGAAAGCTACGAGCAGTACTTC.

The chain carries TRBV5-1 and TRBJ2-1; 13 nucleotides align to TRBD2. The CDR3 runs to 19 residues. V was pared by 4 bases and J by 7 bases, with 17 bases of the junction left unmatched. Looked up from germline, CDR1 is SGHRS and CDR2 is YFSETQ. The CDR3 spells CASSPQGTSGDGDLNEQFF. CDR3 nucleotides: TGCGCCAGCAGCCCGCAGGGGACTAGCGGGGACGGGGACCTAAATGAGCAGTTCTTC.

In its sample, this clone was seen a few times. The chain recombines TRBV5-6 with TRBJ1-5, with unresolved D. Germline V gene sequence: CDR1 SGHDT, CDR2 YYEEEE. Trimming stripped 1 base from V and 0 bases from J, with 5 bases between. The CDR3 sequence is 14 residues long. The CDR3 nucleotides read TGTGCCAGCAGCTTGACTCATAGCAATCAGCCCCAGCATTTT. Protein sequence: CASSLTHSNQPQHF. The whole variable domain, remainder taken from reference TRBV5-6 and TRBJ1-5, is DAGVTQSPTHLIKTRGQQVTLRCSPKSGHDTVSWYQQALGQGPQFIFQYYEEEERQRGNFPDRFSGHQFPNYSSELNVNALLLGDSALYLCASSLTHSNQPQHFGDGTRLSIL.

This chain connects TRBV2 to TRBJ2-7; possible D gene TRBD1, 5 bases. Deletions cut 1 base from V and 6 bases from J, with 13 bases between. The germline V gene encodes CDR1 SNHLY and CDR2 FYNNEI. The CDR3 is 14 amino acids. The CDR3 nucleotides read TGTGCCAGCAGTGAAGACAGGTGGGCTCTCGAGCAGTACTTC. Its protein product is CASSEDRWALEQYF.